The 6 T cell receptor beta chains listed next were all sequenced from one sample in a study of cytomegalovirus exposure and HLA in healthy donors. The primer mix had 60 Vbeta and 13 Jbeta primers. Sequencing was performed with immunoSEQ multiplex PCR; in TCRdb, only in-frame clones are kept and a portion is missing. The data contain 150,000 or so clones, 70% to 80% of them singletons. The sequenced material came from PBMCs. The receptors shown here come from a female donor in good health and CMV-seronegative.

The chain links TRBV7-2 to TRBJ2-7; D gene ambiguous. Trimming took 0 bases from V and 6 from J, leaving 15 bases between them. This CDR3 has 15 residues. Germline CDR1 is SGHTA and CDR2 is FQGNSA. CDR3 amino acids: CASSLARHSLLEQYF. The CDR3 region has the DNA TGTGCCAGCAGCTTAGCGCGACACAGTCTCCTCGAGCAGTACTTC.

The V call is TRBV6-6, the J call TRBJ1-1; 8 bases agree with TRBD1. Germline loops: CDR1 MNHNY, CDR2 SVGAGI (reference sequence). V shed 4 bases, J shed 1 base, and the junction held 8 bases outside the gene matches. This CDR3 has 16 amino acids. The chain's CDR3 is CASSWQTGTGNTEAFF. The CDR3 coding sequence is TGTGCCAGCAGTTGGCAGACCGGGACAGGGAACACTGAAGCTTTCTTT.

This chain links TRBV11-2 with TRBJ2-7; 7 bases agree with TRBD2. Germline loops: CDR1 SGHAT, CDR2 FQNNGV. The ends lost 6 bases at V and 6 bases at J; junction bases unmatched: 8. The CDR3 length is 13 residues. The CDR3 region has the DNA TGTGCCAGCAGTCCCAGGGAGGGGATCGAGCAGTACTTC. Translated, it gives CASSPREGIEQYF.

The chain recombines TRBV11-2 with TRBJ2-7; TRBD2 might be the D (5 bases). This CDR3 contains 14 residues. CDR1 is SGHAT, CDR2 FQNNGV, per germline. V gave up 5 bases and J gave up 4 bases, with 15 bases separating them. The CDR3 protein is CASSPSAGGYEQYF. The CDR3 coding sequence is TGTGCCAGCAGCCCCTCGGCAGGCGGGTACGAGCAGTACTTC.

The chain recombines TRBV18 with TRBJ2-6, with D possibly TRBD1 on 6 matching bases. There are 15 residues in the CDR3. V was cut by 3 bases and J by 2 bases, with 8 bases left in between. Germline CDR1 and CDR2: KGHSH and LQKENI. CDR3 sequence reads: CASSPRTAGANVLTF. The CDR3 nucleotides are TGTGCCAGCTCACCCCGGACAGCTGGGGCCAACGTCCTGACTTTC.

The genes are TRBV4-1 and TRBJ1-2; D is ambiguous. The V end lost 6 bases, the J end lost 2 bases, and 10 bases lay between the germline ends. Germline-derived CDR1 and CDR2 are MGHRA and YSYEKL. The CDR3 runs to 13 residues. In DNA, the CDR3 is TGCGCCAGCAGAGAGGCGAACAACTATGGCTACACCTTC. Encoded protein: CASREANNYGYTF.